What follows are 32 T cell receptor beta chains derived from one specimen sequenced in a study of radiation and T cells in renal cell carcinoma. Time point indicated: blood 2 weeks post-SBRT. Stated treatment: 15 Gy SBRT to primary tumor, nephrectomy 4 weeks later. Repertoires were generated with immunoSEQ multiplex PCR, while TCRdb's copy carries only in-frame clones and drops some. Of more than 20,000 clones in the sample, 81% were seen once. The sequencing here drew on blood, taken from a patient whose treatment included radiotherapy and nephrectomy. The source of these receptors is a man in his 60s with renal cell carcinoma.

The chain carries TRBV6-5 and TRBJ1-2; a possible D gene is TRBD1 (6 bases). The V gene's germline CDR1 is MNHEY and CDR2 SVGAGI. The CDR3 runs 13 residues. Trimming cost V 4 bases and J 4 bases, with 10 bases left between them. CDR3 residues: CASSSTDSYGYTF. CDR3 in DNA: TGTGCCAGCAGTTCCACGGACAGCTATGGCTACACCTTC.

The table lists this clone with a few counts. The V gene is TRBV9, the J gene TRBJ2-1, with 8 bases aligning to TRBD2. This CDR3 comprises 15 residues. Germline V gene lookup returns CDR1 SGDLS and CDR2 YYNGEE. Trimming at V came to 4 bases and at J to 7 bases, leaving 10 bases not matched to a gene. CDR3 nucleotide sequence: TGTGCCAGCAGCCCCCGGGGGGGCGCCTTAAATGAGCAGTTCTTC. It yields the protein CASSPRGGALNEQFF.

This chain uses TRBV29-1 with TRBJ2-5, with TRBD2 identical over 8 bases. The V gene's germline CDR1 is SQVTM and CDR2 ANQGSEA. V lost 4 bases, J lost 2 bases, and 3 bases stayed unmatched. The CDR3 runs to 13 residues. This chain's CDR3 is CSVVTSGQETQYF. The CDR3 DNA reads as TGCAGCGTTGTTACTAGCGGACAAGAGACCCAGTACTTC.

V is TRBV7-6 and J is TRBJ2-3; D call uncertain. Germline V lookup: CDR1 SGHVS, CDR2 FNYEAQ. The CDR3 is 17 amino acids. V shed 1 base and J shed 0 bases, with 14 bases lying between them. The CDR3 loop reads CASSLGLGTSSTDTQYF. The CDR3, as DNA: TGTGCCAGCAGCTTAGGTTTGGGTACATCTAGCACAGATACGCAGTATTTT.

The chain uses TRBV6-1 and TRBJ2-7; 7 bases are shared with TRBD1. V shed 2 bases, J shed 6 bases, and the junction held 4 bases outside the gene matches. Per germline, CDR1 MNHNS and CDR2 SASEGT. This CDR3 spans 13 amino acids. The DNA for the CDR3 is TGTGCCAGCAGTGAAAAGGGGGCGGGCGAGCAGTACTTC. Protein product: CASSEKGAGEQYF.

V and J are TRBV10-3 and TRBJ2-5; 11 bases match TRBD2. The closer fit of TRBJ2-7 to the DNA end suggests the J call may be wrong. Germline-derived CDR1 and CDR2 are ENHRY and SYGVKD. CDR3 length equals 14 residues. The CDR3 DNA reads as TGTGCTAATGGACTAGCGGGTCCCTCCTACGAGCAGTACTTC. Translated, it gives CANGLAGPSYEQYF.

The rearrangement links TRBV6-5 to TRBJ1-2; D remains ambiguous. The CDR3 is 12 amino acids. From germline, CDR1 is MNHEY and CDR2 SVGAGI. Trimming stripped 7 bases from V and 1 base from J, with 7 bases between. CDR3 region: CASKHDNYGYTF. The CDR3 DNA is TGTGCCAGCAAACATGATAACTATGGCTACACCTTC.

The gene calls are TRBV7-2 and TRBJ2-7; a possible D gene is TRBD2 (6 bases). This CDR3 contains 15 residues. The V end was cut by 0 bases, the J end by 3 bases, with 12 bases between. From germline, CDR1 is SGHTA and CDR2 FQGNSA. The CDR3 loop reads CASSLAPRTNYEQYF. CDR3 nucleotide sequence: TGTGCCAGCAGCTTAGCGCCGAGGACTAACTACGAGCAGTACTTC.

The chain couples TRBV7-2 to TRBJ2-1; 8 bases agree with TRBD1. V lost 4 bases and J lost 1; bases outside the gene matches: 3. This CDR3 comprises 15 residues. Germline lookup yields CDR1 SGHTA and CDR2 FQGNSA. CDR3 DNA sequence: TGTGCCAGCAGCTCCGACAGGGGTTCCTACAATGAGCAGTTCTTC. It yields the protein CASSSDRGSYNEQFF. The variable domain in full, with the rest retrieved from reference TRBV7-2 and TRBJ2-1, is GAGVSQSPSNKVTEKGKDVELRCDPISGHTALYWYRQSLGQGLEFLIYFQGNSAPDKSGLPSDRFSAERTGGSVSTLTIQRTQQEDSAVYLCASSSDRGSYNEQFFGPGTRLTVL.

This chain connects TRBV4-1 to TRBJ2-1; 14 nucleotides align to TRBD2. V was pared by 5 bases and J by 10 bases, with 7 bases of the junction left unmatched. The CDR3 covers 15 residues. Germline assignment: CDR1 MGHRA and CDR2 YSYEKL. The CDR3 DNA follows: TGCGCCAGCAGCGCGGGACTAGCGGGAGTTCAGGAGCAGTTCTTC. This translates into CASSAGLAGVQEQFF.

The chain couples TRBV18 to TRBJ2-1; weak D call: TRBD2 (5 bases). V was trimmed by 0 bases and J by 2 bases, leaving 14 bases between them. This CDR3 has 17 amino acids. The germline CDR1 and CDR2 sequences are KGHSH and LQKENI. The CDR3 DNA reads TGTGCCAGCTCACCACCGAGAGGGTATACTGCCTACAATGAGCAGTTCTTC. Translation: CASSPPRGYTAYNEQFF.

The CDR3 sequence is CASSVGQLGGYTF. The DNA of the CDR3 is TGTGCCAGCAGCGTCGGACAACTGGGTGGCTACACCTTC. This chain links TRBV9 with TRBJ1-2; maybe TRBD1 (5 bases). Germline CDR1 reads SGDLS; CDR2 reads YYNGEE. The CDR3 loop spans 13 amino acids. V lost 2 bases to trimming and J lost 7 bases, with 12 bases between them.

V and J are TRBV5-1 and TRBJ2-1; TRBD2 might be the D (5 bases). Germline V lookup: CDR1 SGHRS, CDR2 YFSETQ. With 0 bases removed from V and 9 bases from J, the gap between germline ends came to 10 bases. CDR3 length: 13 amino acids. CDR3 sequence (DNA): TGCGCCAGCAGCTTGGGAGGGAGTGCTGAGCAGTTCTTC. Translating gives CASSLGGSAEQFF.

This clone came up a few times. V usage is TRBV30 and J usage is TRBJ1-2, with 8 bases identical to TRBD1. Germline V gene sequence: CDR1 GTSNPN, CDR2 SVGIG (reference sequence). V lost 5 bases and J lost 4; bases outside the gene matches: 9. This CDR3 contains 14 residues. CDR3 sequence (DNA): TGTGCCTGGGAACGACAGGGGTTGGGCTATGGCTACACCTTC. Encoded protein: CAWERQGLGYGYTF.

This clone is a singleton in its sample. J is TRBJ2-5 and V is TRBV11-1; D possibly corresponds to TRBD1 (6 bases). The V end was cut by 2 bases, the J end by 7 bases, with 8 bases between. The germline V gene encodes CDR1 SGHAT and CDR2 FQDESV (reference sequence). The CDR3 is 12 amino acids. The CDR3 nucleotides read TGTGCCAGCAGCTTAAAGGGGGTGACCCAGTACTTC. It yields the protein CASSLKGVTQYF.

The chain recombines TRBV7-2 with TRBJ1-1; no clear D gene. Germline CDR1 SGHTA, CDR2 FQGNSA. The CDR3 consists of 15 residues. Trimming stripped 1 base from V and 3 bases from J, with 12 bases between. The CDR3 spells CASSLVGQLDTEAFF. Here the CDR3 DNA reads TGTGCCAGCAGCTTAGTTGGCCAGTTGGACACTGAAGCTTTCTTT.

This sequence joins TRBV11-1 and TRBJ1-4; D is perhaps TRBD1 (5 bases). Trimming took off 5 bases at V and 5 bases at J, with 9 bases between the two ends. Per germline, CDR1 SGHAT and CDR2 FQDESV (reference sequence). The CDR3 length is 13 residues. The DNA for the CDR3 is TGTGCCAGCAGCCAAGACAGAAATGAAAAACTGTTTTTT. It is translated as CASSQDRNEKLFF.

The chain uses TRBV30 and TRBJ1-5; the D gene is possibly TRBD1 (5 bases). The CDR3 length is 13 residues. Per germline, CDR1 GTSNPN and CDR2 SVGIG (reference sequence). V was shortened by 4 bases and J by 5 bases, with 12 bases between the two germline ends. The CDR3 bases are TGTGCCTGGACCAGTCAGGGCCATCAGCCCCAGCATTTT. It translates to CAWTSQGHQPQHF.

V and J are TRBV20-1 and TRBJ1-5; D gene ambiguous. The germline V gene encodes CDR1 DFQATT and CDR2 SNEGSKA (reference sequence). The CDR3 sequence is 11 residues long. Trimming left V 3 bases short and J 5 bases short, with 5 bases between. The CDR3 spells CSASGDQPQHF. The CDR3 nucleotides are TGCAGTGCTAGCGGAGATCAGCCCCAGCATTTT.

A few counts support this clone. The genes are TRBV1 and TRBJ2-4; whether TRBD2, the table's D call, matches the DNA was not checked. TRBV1 is termed a pseudogene. This CDR3 has 18 amino acids. The chain's CDR3 is CTSSPVRGLAGAEDIQYF. The CDR3 DNA follows: TGCACCAGCAGCCCTGTTCGGGGACTAGCGGGAGCGGAGGACATTCAGTACTTC.

The chain couples TRBV18 to TRBJ1-5; TRBD1 aligns across 10 bases. CDR1 and CDR2 from the germline V gene are KGHSH and LQKENI. CDR3 length: 15 amino acids. J lost 4 bases, V lost 5 bases, and 5 bases had no gene match. The CDR3 here is CASSADRGGNQPQHF. The CDR3 DNA is TGTGCCAGCTCAGCGGACAGGGGGGGAAATCAGCCCCAGCATTTT.

This chain connects TRBV11-3 to TRBJ2-1; D is unresolved. Germline values: CDR1 SGHNT, CDR2 YENEEA. The CDR3 has 15 amino acids. V was trimmed by 5 bases and J by 5 bases, leaving 16 bases between them. The CDR3 sequence is CASSVRTQPNNEQFF. CDR3 nucleotides: TGTGCCAGCAGCGTGAGGACCCAACCCAACAATGAGCAGTTCTTC.

V gene TRBV9 combines with J gene TRBJ1-5; D ambiguous. V was cut by 2 bases and J by 1 base, with 16 bases left in between. The CDR3 contains 17 residues. Per the germline V gene, CDR1 is SGDLS and CDR2 is YYNGEE. CDR3 nucleotide sequence: TGTGCCAGCAGCGTCCCTCCAGGAAGAGGAAGCAATCAGCCCCAGCATTTT. This codes for CASSVPPGRGSNQPQHF. Full variable domain (missing parts from reference TRBV9 and TRBJ1-5): DSGVTQTPKHLITATGQRVTLRCSPRSGDLSVYWYQQSLDQGLQFLIQYYNGEERAKGNILERFSAQQFPDLHSELNLSSLELGDSALYFCASSVPPGRGSNQPQHFGDGTRLSIL.

The rearrangement joins TRBV13 to TRBJ2-5; possibly TRBD2 for D (5 bases). Trimming shortened V by 3 bases and J by 0 bases, and 8 bases separated the two germline ends. Germline lookup yields CDR1 PRHDT and CDR2 FYEKMQ (reference sequence). The CDR3 loop spans 14 amino acids. The CDR3 reads CASSFRGNQETQYF. CDR3 coding DNA: TGTGCCAGCAGCTTTCGGGGTAACCAAGAGACCCAGTACTTC. Full variable domain (rest looked up from reference TRBV13 and TRBJ2-5): AAGVIQSPRHLIKEKRETATLKCYPIPRHDTVYWYQQGPGQDPQFLISFYEKMQSDKGSIPDRFSAQQFSDYHSELNMSSLELGDSALYFCASSFRGNQETQYFGPGTRLLVL.

The chain uses TRBV1 and TRBJ2-7; TRBD2 is the table's D call, not checked against the DNA. TRBV1 is assigned pseudogene status. This CDR3 contains 18 residues. The CDR3 protein is CTSSQDLSQRALLYEQYF. In DNA form, the CDR3 reads TGCACCAGCAGCCAAGACCTCTCCCAGCGGGCCCTTCTCTACGAGCAGTACTTC.

The CDR3: CASSPPPGHHSYEQYF. The CDR3 coding sequence is TGTGCCAGCAGTCCGCCCCCGGGACACCACTCCTACGAGCAGTACTTC. The rearrangement joins TRBV7-3 to TRBJ2-7; D is perhaps TRBD1 (6 bases). V gave up 6 bases and J gave up 0 bases, with 18 bases separating them. The CDR3 extends over 16 amino acids. Germline V gene lookup returns CDR1 SGHTA and CDR2 FQGTGA.

This chain connects TRBV9 to TRBJ2-7; D is undetermined. The CDR3 runs to 14 residues. The V and J ends lost 4 bases and 2 bases respectively, with 13 bases between them. CDR1 is SGDLS and CDR2 is YYNGEE in the germline V gene. The CDR3 sequence: CASSSGPIPYEQYF. In nucleotides, the CDR3 is TGTGCCAGCAGCTCAGGACCCATTCCCTACGAGCAGTACTTC.

The V and J genes are TRBV27 and TRBJ2-7, with TRBD2 identical over 12 bases. Germline V gene sequence: CDR1 MNHEY, CDR2 SMNVEV (reference sequence). With V trimmed by 3 bases and J by 5 bases, 17 bases remained unmatched. The CDR3 extends over 19 amino acids. CDR3 loop: CASSFGSSGRAGSGNEQYF. CDR3 DNA: TGTGCCAGCAGTTTCGGTTCTAGCGGGAGGGCCGGATCTGGGAACGAGCAGTACTTC.

The chain carries TRBV29-1 and TRBJ2-1; D is undetermined. The CDR3 is made up of 9 amino acids. Germline V gives CDR1 SQVTM, CDR2 ANQGSEA. The V and J ends lost 4 bases and 8 bases respectively, with 3 bases between them. The CDR3 DNA reads as TGCAGCGTTGGGTATGAGCAGTTCTTC. This encodes CSVGYEQFF.

This clone has only one observation. The chain's CDR3 is CASSFGGGVIKLFF. CDR3 DNA: TGTGCCAGCAGCTTCGGCGGGGGGGTGATAAAACTGTTTTTT. J is TRBJ1-4 and V is TRBV5-8; the D gene is possibly TRBD1 (5 bases). The CDR3 length is 14 residues. The V end was cut by 2 bases, the J end by 10 bases, with 15 bases between. Germline CDR1 and CDR2: SGHTS and YDEGEE.

The chain has TRBV29-1 and TRBJ2-2; D might be TRBD2 (6 bases). The CDR3 totals 14 residues. V was trimmed by 7 bases and J by 5 bases, leaving 17 bases between them. The germline gives CDR1 SQVTM, CDR2 ANQGSEA. The CDR3 DNA is TGCAGCGCCCCAGCGGGCAGCGGGACCGGGGAGCTGTTTTTT. It specifies CSAPAGSGTGELFF.

DNA for the CDR3: TGTGCCAGCAGCTCGGGACTAGCGGTCAACGAGCAGTACTTC. Protein product: CASSSGLAVNEQYF. The chain combines TRBV7-8 with TRBJ2-7, with 11 bases that match TRBD2. Trimming took 4 bases from V and 5 from J; bases not matched to a gene: 4. CDR3 length equals 14 residues. Germline CDR1 SGHVS, CDR2 FQNEAQ.